Shown below are 7 T cell receptor beta chains from a single sample sequenced in a study of cytomegalovirus exposure and HLA in healthy donors. Use of 60 Vbeta and 13 Jbeta primers characterized the PCR. Produced via immunoSEQ multiplex PCR; TCRdb's table is partial and in-frame only. The table has under 150,000 clones, 70% to 80% seen once. What was sequenced was PBMCs. All receptors derive from a man in his forties or fifties in good health and CMV-seronegative.

The table lists this clone with a few counts. This chain links TRBV4-2 with TRBJ2-7, with 11 bases identical to TRBD2. Unmatched junction bases numbered 12, after V lost 4 bases and J lost 7 bases. Germline V gene data show CDR1 as LGHNA and CDR2 as YNFKEQ. This CDR3 region has 16 residues. CDR3 sequence (DNA): TGTGCCAGCAGCCTCTCCCCACTAGCGGGAGTCGGGGAGCAGTACTTC. Protein: CASSLSPLAGVGEQYF.

The chain is built from TRBV18 and TRBJ2-1; unclear D gene. The CDR3 covers 15 residues. With 0 bases removed from V and 5 bases from J, the gap between germline ends came to 11 bases. CDR1 KGHSH and CDR2 LQKENI come from the germline V gene. The CDR3 loop reads CASSPPEQTNNEQFF. The CDR3 bases are TGTGCCAGCTCACCACCGGAACAGACAAACAATGAGCAGTTCTTC.

The chain carries TRBV28 and TRBJ1-2, with D possibly matching TRBD1 (6 bases). V dropped 10 bases and J dropped 4 bases, with 19 bases sitting between them. CDR3 length: 14 residues. CDR1 and CDR2 (germline): MDHEN, SYDVKM. The CDR3 region is CATTPGQGTYGYTF. CDR3 DNA: TGTGCCACTACTCCGGGCCAGGGGACCTATGGCTACACCTTC.

The rearrangement uses TRBV5-1 and TRBJ2-1; 7 bases line up with TRBD2. This CDR3 contains 16 residues. Germline V CDR1 and CDR2: SGHRS, YFSETQ. Trimming at V came to 0 bases and at J to 0 bases, leaving 3 bases not matched to a gene. The CDR3 spells CASSLGGRGSYNEQFF. The CDR3 DNA reads TGCGCCAGCAGCTTGGGTGGGAGGGGCTCCTACAATGAGCAGTTCTTC.

This rearrangement joins TRBV29-1 to TRBJ2-5, with 8 bases fitting TRBD1. Germline trimming cut 4 bases from V and 5 bases from J; bases unmatched to any gene: 6. Germline CDR1 reads SQVTM; CDR2 reads ANQGSEA. This CDR3 is 13 amino acids long. The CDR3 DNA is TGCAGCGTTGCCCCAGGGGGCTCGGAGACCCAGTACTTC. As protein: CSVAPGGSETQYF.

V and J are TRBV13 and TRBJ1-6; 7 nucleotides align to TRBD1. Germline CDR1 PRHDT, CDR2 FYEKMQ (reference sequence). The CDR3 has 14 amino acids. The V gene end was trimmed by 0 bases and the J gene end by 9 bases; junction bases not matched to a gene: 2. CDR3 amino acids: CASSLGTGISPLHF. CDR3 coding DNA: TGTGCCAGCAGCTTAGGGACAGGGATTTCACCCCTCCACTTT.

This clone appeared once. The rearrangement joins TRBV19 to TRBJ2-1; 11 nucleotides agree with TRBD2. Germline CDR1 reads LNHDA; CDR2 reads SQIVND (reference sequence). This CDR3 has 20 residues. The V and J ends lost 5 bases and 7 bases, in that order; junction bases with no gene match: 22. Here the CDR3 DNA reads TGTGCCAGTAGTCGCCTCAATAGCGGGAGGGCCTTTCTAGGTAGTAATGAGCAGTTCTTC. It translates to CASSRLNSGRAFLGSNEQFF.